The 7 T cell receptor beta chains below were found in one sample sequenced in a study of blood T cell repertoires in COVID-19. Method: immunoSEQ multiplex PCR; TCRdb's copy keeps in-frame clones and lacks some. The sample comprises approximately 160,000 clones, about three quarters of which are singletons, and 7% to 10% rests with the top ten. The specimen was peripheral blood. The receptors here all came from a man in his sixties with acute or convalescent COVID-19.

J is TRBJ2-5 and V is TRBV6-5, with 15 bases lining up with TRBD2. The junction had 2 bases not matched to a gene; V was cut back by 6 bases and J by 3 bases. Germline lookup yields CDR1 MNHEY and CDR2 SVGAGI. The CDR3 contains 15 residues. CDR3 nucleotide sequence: TGTGCCAGCAGCCGGACTAGCGGGGGGGAAGAGACCCAGTACTTC. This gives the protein CASSRTSGGEETQYF.

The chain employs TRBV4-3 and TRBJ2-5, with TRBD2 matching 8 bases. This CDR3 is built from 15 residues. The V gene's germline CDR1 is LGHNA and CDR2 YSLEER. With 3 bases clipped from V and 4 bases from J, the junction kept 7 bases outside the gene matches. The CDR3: CASSQTGGLSETQYF. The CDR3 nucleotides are TGCGCCAGCAGCCAGACGGGGGGGCTCTCAGAGACCCAGTACTTC.

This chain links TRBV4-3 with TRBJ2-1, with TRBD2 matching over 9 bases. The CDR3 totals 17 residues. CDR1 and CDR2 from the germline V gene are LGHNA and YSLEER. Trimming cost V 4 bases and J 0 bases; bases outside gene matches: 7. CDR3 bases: TGCGCCAGCAGCCGACTATTTAGCGGGAGCTCCTACAATGAGCAGTTCTTC. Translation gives CASSRLFSGSSYNEQFF.

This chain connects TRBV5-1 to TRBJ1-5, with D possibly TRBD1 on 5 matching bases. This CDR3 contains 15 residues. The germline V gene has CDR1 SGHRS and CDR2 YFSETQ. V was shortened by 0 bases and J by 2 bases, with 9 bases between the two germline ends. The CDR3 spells CASSLGVGGNQPQHF. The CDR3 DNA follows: TGCGCCAGCAGCTTGGGAGTAGGGGGCAATCAGCCCCAGCATTTT.

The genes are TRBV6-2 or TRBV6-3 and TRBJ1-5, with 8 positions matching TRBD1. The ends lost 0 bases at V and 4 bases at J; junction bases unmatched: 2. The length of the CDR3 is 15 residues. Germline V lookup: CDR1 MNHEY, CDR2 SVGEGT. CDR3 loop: CASSYSRQGNQPQHF. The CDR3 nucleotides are TGTGCCAGCAGTTACTCCCGACAGGGGAATCAGCCCCAGCATTTT.

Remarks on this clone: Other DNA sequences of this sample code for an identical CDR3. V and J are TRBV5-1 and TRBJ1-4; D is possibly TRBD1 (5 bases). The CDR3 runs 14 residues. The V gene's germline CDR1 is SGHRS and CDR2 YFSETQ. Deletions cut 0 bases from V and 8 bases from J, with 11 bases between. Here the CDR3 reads CASSLGREGEKLFF. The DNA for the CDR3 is TGCGCCAGCAGCTTGGGCAGGGAGGGGGAAAAACTGTTTTTT.

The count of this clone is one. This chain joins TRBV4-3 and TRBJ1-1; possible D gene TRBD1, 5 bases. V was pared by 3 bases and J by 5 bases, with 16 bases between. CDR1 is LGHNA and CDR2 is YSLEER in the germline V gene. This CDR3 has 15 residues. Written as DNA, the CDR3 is TGCGCCAGCAGCCAGAAGGGACGGGAGGGGACTGAAGCTTTCTTT. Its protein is CASSQKGREGTEAFF.